The sequence of this T cell receptor beta chain was determined in a study of lymphopenia after photon versus proton radiotherapy. TCRdb keeps only in-frame clones here, not all; method: immunoSEQ multiplex PCR. The sample lists approximately 8,100 clones; about 91% were seen once. Study results and limitations: Under photons, naive T cells and diversity fell while effector/memory populations rose.

As for this clone: Its antigen is as yet unknown.

CDR3 length: 13 residues. Germline lookup yields CDR1 LNHDA and CDR2 SQIVND (reference sequence). The V end was cut by 7 bases, the J end by 8 bases, with 17 bases between. This sequence was found in a man older than 75 with cholangiocarcinoma. The rearrangement joins TRBV19 to TRBJ1-2; no reliable D call. The source was peripheral blood, collected from a patient treated with photon-based radiotherapy. The CDR3 coding sequence is TGTGCCAGTACCCGTGTTTCGGGAAGGGGCTACACCTTC. This sequence encodes CASTRVSGRGYTF.